This TCR beta chain was sequenced for a study of blood T cell repertoires in COVID-19 (dated by TCRdb to about 2020). In terms of the full investigation: The collaborator samples originated in the United States, Italy and Spain and spanned the acute and convalescent phases of COVID-19. The material from the prospective study consisted of cDNA or gDNA derived from T cells, B-cell-depleted T cells, or PBMCs. The dataset comprised deeply sampled blood TCRbeta repertoires from subjects exposed to, actively infected with, or recovered from COVID-19. A freely available public database, intended as a resource for researchers studying the immune response to SARS-CoV-2, is where the repertoires were released. Samples were obtained from the ongoing ImmuneRACE study (first 160 participants) and from over 1,000 subjects provided by 6 global collaborators. Nearly every sample came with metadata listing a de-identified subject ID, COVID-19 status, age in years and sex. Where available, HLA class I and class II types were obtained from metadata supplied by the sample provider rather than from assay-based typing. On the study overall, not on this receptor specifically: Clinical and demographic metadata were provided uncurated, with the amount varying by source and participant.

This clone has a single count. Which antigen it targets is not known. No base-level quality is on record; no much larger clone is a single base apart. This sample includes further DNA sequences coding for the same CDR3. The immunoSEQ Assay, a bias-controlled multiplex PCR, was used to amplify TCRbeta CDR3 regions from genomic DNA. Under the source paper's analysis protocol: Nucleated cell counts per sample were estimated from amplification of reference gene primers within the assay. To quantify the absolute abundance of each unique TCRbeta CDR3 rearrangement, sequence reads were collapsed and filtered. For each sample, productive Simpson clonality was calculated as the square root of Simpson's diversity index over productive rearrangements. TCRdb holds this immuneACCESS table with in-frame rearrangements only. Some clones are missing; in checked studies, unresolved V genes explain under half, and the rest has no known cause. The DNA gave D and trimming, while V, J and clone size come from that table. This sample has about 320,000 clones in its table, and 90% of those were observed once. Of the sample, roughly 2.5% is held by the ten largest clones.

CDR1 and CDR2 (SGHVS, FQNEAQ) derive from the germline V gene. V was cut back by 0 bases and J by 5 bases, leaving a gap of 8 bases between them. From cysteine to phenylalanine, the CDR3 is 14 amino acids long. Only the CDR3 DNA is retained, 42 bases long and in frame from the first base. Participants in the prospective study were enrolled through a virtual design, were aged roughly 18 to 100 years, and lived in approximately 25 United States geographic areas. To assign participants to cohorts, the prospective study relied on clinical history that participants themselves reported in a screening survey and a study questionnaire. Recovered participants in ImmuneRACE Cohort 3 were defined by two consecutive negative NP/OP PCR tests, clearance by a healthcare professional, or resolution of symptoms. Mobile phlebotomists in the prospective study collected whole blood, serum and a nasopharyngeal or oropharyngeal swab from every participant. Additional blood draws and questionnaires over a 2-month period could optionally be provided by prospective study participants. Before DNA extraction, blood samples from the prospective study were shipped at room temperature or frozen.

Input material: PBMCs or T cells enriched from blood (not recorded which). The rearrangement combines TRBV7-8 with TRBJ2-4, and TRBD2 may be the D gene, going by 6 matching bases. The receptor was derived from a man between 60 and 70 years old who had recovered from COVID-19. The CDR3 is CASSLAGGQNIQYF. The DNA reads as follows: TGTGCCAGCAGCTTAGCGGGAGGCCAAAACATTCAGTACTTC.